What follows are 5 T cell receptor beta chains derived from one specimen sequenced in a study of cytomegalovirus exposure and HLA in healthy donors. Use of 60 Vbeta and 13 Jbeta primers characterized the PCR. Generated by immunoSEQ multiplex PCR, the TCRdb table keeps only in-frame clones and is missing some. The table lists 130,000 or so clones. Sequencing was carried out using PBMCs. Receptors originate from a woman between 35 and 50 years old in good health and CMV-seropositive.

The chain is built from TRBV6-1 and TRBJ2-3, with 9 bases that match TRBD1. The ends lost 6 bases at V and 1 base at J; junction bases unmatched: 2. Germline V gives CDR1 MNHNS, CDR2 SASEGT. The CDR3 totals 14 residues. The CDR3 sequence: CASRRTGGTDTQYF. CDR3 bases: TGTGCCAGCAGGAGGACAGGGGGCACAGATACGCAGTATTTT.

V is TRBV30 and J is TRBJ1-1; D unresolved. The CDR3 has 10 residues. Germline V gene sequence: CDR1 GTSNPN, CDR2 SVGIG (reference sequence). Trimming cost V 5 bases and J 8 bases, with 9 bases left between them. CDR3 protein: CAWFLGEAFF. The CDR3 nucleotides are TGTGCCTGGTTTCTGGGCGAAGCTTTCTTT.

The chain carries TRBV18 and TRBJ2-1, with 8 bases identical to TRBD1. The CDR3 loop spans 12 amino acids. The ends lost 3 bases at V and 8 bases at J; junction bases unmatched: 0. Germline assignment: CDR1 KGHSH and CDR2 LQKENI. As DNA, the CDR3 is TGTGCCAGCTCACCGACAGGGGATGAGCAGTTCTTC. It yields the protein CASSPTGDEQFF.

This chain links TRBV6-4 with TRBJ2-1; perhaps TRBD2 as D (5 bases). The germline CDR1 and CDR2 sequences are MRHNA and SNTAGT. The V end lost 6 bases, the J end lost 6 bases, and 15 bases lay between the germline ends. CDR3 length equals 14 residues. CDR3 DNA: TGTGCCAGCAGAGCGCTAGCTGATAGCAATGAGCAGTTCTTC. As protein: CASRALADSNEQFF.

V gene TRBV29-1 combines with J gene TRBJ2-3; weak D call: TRBD2 (6 bases). V lost 3 bases to trimming and J lost 5 bases, with 6 bases between them. This CDR3 spans 11 amino acids. The V gene's germline CDR1 is SQVTM and CDR2 ANQGSEA. The CDR3 protein is CSVDGGDTQYF. CDR3 in DNA: TGCAGCGTTGACGGGGGAGATACGCAGTATTTT.